These 19 T cell receptor beta chains came from one sample sequenced in a study of identical twins. MiXCR, applied by TCRdb to the 5' RACE reads, yields one record per CDR3 protein. The sample lists about 900,000 distinct CDR3 sequences, 12% occurring once. This sample was shared with a second study, whose subject was yellow fever vaccine responses in identical twins.

Sample: PBMCs. The receptor source for this set is a woman in her late teens or twenties in good health.

The chain is built from TRBV4-2 and TRBJ2-1; D may be TRBD1 (7 bases). Germline V CDR1 and CDR2: LGHNA, YNFKEQ. The CDR3 length is 16 residues. V gave up 7 bases and J gave up 4 bases, with 20 bases separating them. The CDR3 loop is CASTIGGTDIYNEQFF. In DNA, the CDR3 is TGTGCCAGCACTATTGGCGGGACAGATATATACAATGAGCAGTTCTTC.

CDR3 in DNA: TGTGCCATCAGTTGGGACAGGGAAGCCGGGGAGCTGTTTTTT. Protein sequence: CAISWDREAGELFF. The genes are TRBV10-3 and TRBJ2-2; 9 bases map to TRBD1. Per germline, CDR1 ENHRY and CDR2 SYGVKD. V was clipped by 5 bases and J by 6 bases; unmatched bases: 4. The CDR3 has 14 amino acids.

This clonotype was recorded a few times. This sequence joins TRBV11-2 and TRBJ2-7; possibly TRBD2 for D (6 bases). The V gene lost 5 bases and the J gene lost 6 bases, with 14 bases spanning the gap. Germline V lookup: CDR1 SGHAT, CDR2 FQNNGV. The CDR3 has 13 amino acids. CDR3 amino acids: CASSPRLVAEQYV. The CDR3, as DNA: TGTGCCAGCAGCCCGCGACTAGTTGCCGAGCAGTACGTC.

The genes are TRBV5-1 and TRBJ2-7; D may correspond to TRBD1 or TRBD2 (6 bases each). There are 14 residues in the CDR3. Trimming cost V 4 bases and J 3 bases, with 14 bases left between them. Per the germline V gene, CDR1 is SGHRS and CDR2 is YFSETQ. DNA of the CDR3: TGCGCCAGCAGCCCAGTCGGGGGCTACTACGAGCAGTACTTC. Residues: CASSPVGGYYEQYF.

In this sample, this clonotype turned up a few times. This chain links TRBV18 with TRBJ1-5; 10 positions agree with TRBD1. The CDR3 totals 17 residues. V dropped 0 bases and J dropped 1; count of bases not matched to a gene: 3. Germline lookup yields CDR1 KGHSH and CDR2 LQKENI. CDR3 bases: TGTGCCAGCTCACCACCGGGGGACAGGGGAAGCAATCAGCCCCAGCATTTT. It encodes CASSPPGDRGSNQPQHF.

The chain joins TRBV7-8 to TRBJ2-1; D remains unclear. The V end lost 2 bases, the J end lost 9 bases, and 14 bases lay between the germline ends. This CDR3 is built from 14 residues. The germline V gene encodes CDR1 SGHVS and CDR2 FQNEAQ. CDR3 protein: CASSLSVRGAEQFF. In DNA form, the CDR3 reads TGTGCCAGCAGCTTAAGTGTCCGAGGTGCTGAGCAGTTCTTC.

This clonotype appeared once. The chain joins TRBV3-1 to TRBJ2-2; possibly TRBD2 for D (6 bases). Germline V CDR1 and CDR2: LGHDT, YNNKEL (reference sequence). The CDR3 length is 18 residues. This CDR3 reads CTCCLFWWAGLNTGELFF. Here the CDR3 DNA reads TGTACCTGCTGTTTATTTTGGTGGGCGGGGCTCAACACCGGGGAGCTGTTTTTT.

This clonotype was found many times. V usage is TRBV10-3 and J usage is TRBJ2-1; D remains ambiguous. This CDR3 region has 15 residues. The germline gives CDR1 ENHRY, CDR2 SYGVKD. V shed 3 bases and J shed 5 bases, with 14 bases lying between them. This CDR3 reads CAISESPSDHNEQFF. The CDR3 DNA reads as TGTGCCATCAGTGAAAGCCCCAGCGACCACAATGAGCAGTTCTTC.

This clonotype occurred a few times. The chain uses TRBV11-3 and TRBJ2-3; either TRBD1 or TRBD2 may supply D (5 bases each). The CDR3 consists of 15 residues. Deletions cut 5 bases from V and 4 bases from J, with 16 bases between. The germline V gene encodes CDR1 SGHNT and CDR2 YENEEA. For the CDR3, the DNA is TGTGCCAGCAGCCCCCCGGGACGGACATCAGATACGCAGTATTTT. Translation gives CASSPPGRTSDTQYF.

This clonotype was observed a few times. V is TRBV5-6 and J is TRBJ1-2; no clear D gene. With 7 bases removed from V and 4 bases from J, the gap between germline ends came to 14 bases. CDR3 size: 13 residues. Looked up from germline, CDR1 is SGHDT and CDR2 is YYEEEE. The CDR3 region is CASRTRVSYGYTF. The CDR3 bases are TGTGCCAGCCGAACAAGAGTCAGCTATGGCTACACCTTC.

The J gene is TRBJ2-7, the V gene TRBV29-1; 7 nucleotides align to TRBD1. The germline V gene has CDR1 SQVTM and CDR2 ANQGSEA. Germline trimming cut 5 bases from V and 3 bases from J; bases unmatched to any gene: 10. The CDR3 extends over 14 amino acids. CDR3 bases: TGCAGCGTTACCAACAGGGGACCAAGCTACGAGCAGTACTTC. The encoded protein is CSVTNRGPSYEQYF.

The chain combines TRBV7-8 with TRBJ2-7; D is perhaps TRBD1 or TRBD2 (5 bases each). Germline values: CDR1 SGHVS, CDR2 FQNEAQ. The CDR3 has 16 residues. V gave up 6 bases and J gave up 3 bases, with 21 bases separating them. CDR3 residues: CASSSSPGPVGYEQYF. The CDR3 DNA sequence: TGTGCCAGCAGTTCCTCCCCGGGGCCAGTGGGCTACGAGCAGTACTTC.

This clonotype turned up a few times. V usage is TRBV19 and J usage is TRBJ2-2; D is unclear. This CDR3 comprises 11 residues. Germline CDR1 LNHDA, CDR2 SQIVND (reference sequence). Trimming shortened V by 7 bases and J by 10 bases, and 10 bases separated the two germline ends. CDR3 coding DNA: TGTGCCAGTACCTCCTGGGAGGAGCTGTTTTTT. The encoded protein is CASTSWEELFF.

This clonotype was detected many times. CDR3 loop: CASSQLAGNTGELFF. The CDR3 coding sequence is TGTGCCAGCAGCCAACTAGCGGGAAACACCGGGGAGCTGTTTTTT. The rearrangement links TRBV7-8 to TRBJ2-2; 10 bases agree with TRBD2. The CDR3 is made up of 15 amino acids. Germline V lookup: CDR1 SGHVS, CDR2 FQNEAQ. Trimming took 5 bases from V and 2 from J; bases not matched to a gene: 2.

This clonotype was recorded at least ten times. The chain carries TRBV2 and TRBJ1-2; possible D gene TRBD1, 5 bases. Germline assignment: CDR1 SNHLY and CDR2 FYNNEI. The CDR3 is 15 amino acids. V lost 3 bases and J lost 0, with 11 bases in between. This CDR3 reads CASSEWGDSNYGYTF. CDR3 nucleotide sequence: TGTGCCAGCAGTGAGTGGGGGGATTCTAACTATGGCTACACCTTC.

In nucleotides, the CDR3 is TGTGCCAGCAGCATGCAGGGGACGGCAGGTTGGATCGACGAGCAGTACTTC. Its translation is CASSMQGTAGWIDEQYF. The chain is built from TRBV5-5 and TRBJ2-7, with a weak D call TRBD1 (6 bases). Per germline, CDR1 SGHKS and CDR2 YYEKEE (reference sequence). This CDR3 is built from 17 residues. V dropped 4 bases and J dropped 5 bases, with 25 bases sitting between them.

The chain employs TRBV11-2 and TRBJ2-2; possibly TRBD2 for D (7 bases). This CDR3 region has 15 residues. V was cut by 3 bases and J by 4 bases, with 12 bases left in between. CDR1 SGHAT and CDR2 FQNNGV come from the germline V gene. The CDR3 protein is CASSFGGLFTGELFF. DNA of the CDR3: TGTGCCAGCAGCTTCGGGGGGCTTTTCACCGGGGAGCTGTTTTTT.

This clonotype was seen more than once but under ten times. The V gene is TRBV5-1, the J gene TRBJ2-1; 11 positions agree with TRBD2. CDR1 is SGHRS, CDR2 YFSETQ, per germline. Trimming at V came to 0 bases and at J to 0 bases, leaving 8 bases not matched to a gene. This CDR3 has 19 amino acids. Written as DNA, the CDR3 is TGCGCCAGCAGCTTGGCCTGGGCTAGCGGGGGGAGCTCCTACAATGAGCAGTTCTTC. This gives the protein CASSLAWASGGSSYNEQFF.

This clonotype has ten or more counts. V gene TRBV29-1 combines with J gene TRBJ2-1; D is possibly TRBD1 (5 bases). From germline, CDR1 is SQVTM and CDR2 ANQGSEA. V shed 8 bases and J shed 8 bases, with 19 bases lying between them. CDR3 length: 13 amino acids. CDR3 DNA: TGCAGCACCGCAGGGTCTCGGATAGATGAGCAGTTCTTC. It encodes CSTAGSRIDEQFF.